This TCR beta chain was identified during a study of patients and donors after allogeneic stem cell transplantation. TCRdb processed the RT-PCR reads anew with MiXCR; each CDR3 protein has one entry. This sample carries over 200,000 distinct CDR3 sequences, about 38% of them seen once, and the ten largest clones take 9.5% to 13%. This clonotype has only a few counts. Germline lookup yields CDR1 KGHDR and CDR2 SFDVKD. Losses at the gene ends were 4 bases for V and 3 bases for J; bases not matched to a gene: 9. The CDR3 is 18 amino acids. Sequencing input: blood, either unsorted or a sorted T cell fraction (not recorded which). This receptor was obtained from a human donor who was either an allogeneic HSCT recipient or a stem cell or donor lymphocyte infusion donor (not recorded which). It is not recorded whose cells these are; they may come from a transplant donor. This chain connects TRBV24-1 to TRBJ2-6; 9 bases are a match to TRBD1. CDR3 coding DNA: TGTGCCACCAGTGAGTCCGGGACAGGGTCCTTTGGGGCCAACGTCCTGACTTTC. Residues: CATSESGTGSFGANVLTF.